Shown below are 7 T cell receptor beta chains from a single sample sequenced in a study of blood T cell repertoires in COVID-19. The table came from immunoSEQ multiplex PCR; TCRdb's copy has only in-frame clones and leaves some out. The sample yields roughly 290,000 clones, roughly 86% seen once. The sample was peripheral blood. These receptors all come from a woman aged 45 to 65 who had recovered from COVID-19.

The V and J genes are TRBV3-1 (or the pseudogene TRBV3-2) and TRBJ1-1; 10 positions match TRBD1. With V trimmed by 3 bases and J by 7 bases, 8 bases remained unmatched. The CDR3 is made up of 15 amino acids. CDR1 is LGHDT and CDR2 is YNNKEL in the germline V gene (reference sequence). The CDR3 region is CASSQPGTGVVEAFF. CDR3 nucleotides: TGTGCCAGCAGCCAGCCAGGGACAGGGGTGGTTGAAGCTTTCTTT.

CDR3: CASSPYSDQPQHF. The CDR3 DNA sequence: TGTGCCAGCTCACCGTACAGTGATCAGCCCCAGCATTTT. The rearrangement uses TRBV18 and TRBJ1-5; no clear D gene. Germline values: CDR1 KGHSH, CDR2 LQKENI. CDR3 length equals 13 residues. Trimming left V 3 bases short and J 5 bases short, with 8 bases between.

The rearrangement joins TRBV7-9 to TRBJ2-1, with a possible D match to TRBD2 (6 bases). Germline V gene sequence: CDR1 SEHNR, CDR2 FQNEAQ (reference sequence). V dropped 2 bases and J dropped 7 bases, with 18 bases sitting between them. This CDR3 region has 16 residues. The CDR3: CASSLFDGSPSNEQFF. Here the CDR3 DNA reads TGTGCCAGCAGCTTATTCGACGGGAGTCCGTCTAATGAGCAGTTCTTC.

This chain joins TRBV7-2 and TRBJ2-5; the match to TRBD1 covers 7 bases. V dropped 5 bases and J dropped 2; count of bases not matched to a gene: 11. Germline CDR1 and CDR2: SGHTA and FQGNSA. CDR3 length: 16 amino acids. The chain's CDR3 is CASSPFGTATQETQYF. DNA of the CDR3: TGTGCCAGCAGCCCCTTCGGGACAGCGACACAAGAGACCCAGTACTTC.

The chain links TRBV14 to TRBJ2-7, with D possibly being TRBD1 (5 bases). Germline V CDR1 and CDR2: SGHDN, FVKESK. CDR3 length equals 12 residues. The ends were cut back, 4 bases at V and 5 bases at J, with 9 bases in the middle. CDR3 region: CASSPQDNEQYF. In DNA form, the CDR3 reads TGTGCCAGCAGCCCACAGGATAACGAGCAGTACTTC. Supplemented by reference TRBV14 and TRBJ2-7, the full variable domain reads EAGVTQFPSHSVIEKGQTVTLRCDPISGHDNLYWYRRVMGKEIKFLLHFVKESKQDESGMPNNRFLAERTGGTYSTLKVQPAELEDSGVYFCASSPQDNEQYFGPGTRLTVT.

The genes are TRBV19 and TRBJ1-1; no clear D. Trimming took off 3 bases at V and 0 bases at J, with 5 bases between the two ends. CDR1 and CDR2 (germline): LNHDA, SQIVND (reference sequence). The CDR3 extends over 13 amino acids. The chain's CDR3 is CASSMVVNTEAFF. As DNA, the CDR3 is TGTGCCAGTAGTATGGTAGTGAACACTGAAGCTTTCTTT.

This clone was found once. The chain combines TRBV19 with TRBJ2-3; D is possibly TRBD2 (6 bases). Trimming left V 2 bases short and J 1 base short, with 16 bases between. The germline V gene has CDR1 LNHDA and CDR2 SQIVND (reference sequence). The CDR3 has 17 amino acids. CDR3 sequence: CASSIPGGGIGTDTQYF. For the CDR3, the DNA is TGTGCCAGTAGTATACCAGGTGGGGGGATCGGCACAGATACGCAGTATTTT.